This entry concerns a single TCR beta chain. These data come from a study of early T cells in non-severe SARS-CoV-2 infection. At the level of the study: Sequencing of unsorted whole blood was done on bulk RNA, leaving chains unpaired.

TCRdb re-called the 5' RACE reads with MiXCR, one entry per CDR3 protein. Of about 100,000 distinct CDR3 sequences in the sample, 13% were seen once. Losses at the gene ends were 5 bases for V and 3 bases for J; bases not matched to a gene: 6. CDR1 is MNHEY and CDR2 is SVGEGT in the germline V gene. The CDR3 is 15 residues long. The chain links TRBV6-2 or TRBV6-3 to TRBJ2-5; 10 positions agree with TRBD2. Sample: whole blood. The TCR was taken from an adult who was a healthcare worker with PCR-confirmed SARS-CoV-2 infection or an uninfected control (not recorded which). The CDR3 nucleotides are TGTGCCAGCAGTACCCTCGGACTAGCGGAAGAGACCCAGTACTTC. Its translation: CASSTLGLAEETQYF.